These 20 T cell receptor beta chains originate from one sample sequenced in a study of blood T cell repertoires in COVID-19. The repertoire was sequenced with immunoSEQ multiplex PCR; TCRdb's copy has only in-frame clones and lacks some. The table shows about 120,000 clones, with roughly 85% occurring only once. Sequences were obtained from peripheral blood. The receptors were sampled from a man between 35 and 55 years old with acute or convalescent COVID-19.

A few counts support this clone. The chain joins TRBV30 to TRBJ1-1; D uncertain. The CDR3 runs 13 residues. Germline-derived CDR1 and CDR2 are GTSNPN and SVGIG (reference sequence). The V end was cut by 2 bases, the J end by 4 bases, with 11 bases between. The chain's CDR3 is CAWSLAGSTEAFF. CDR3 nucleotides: TGTGCCTGGAGTCTTGCGGGAAGCACTGAAGCTTTCTTT.

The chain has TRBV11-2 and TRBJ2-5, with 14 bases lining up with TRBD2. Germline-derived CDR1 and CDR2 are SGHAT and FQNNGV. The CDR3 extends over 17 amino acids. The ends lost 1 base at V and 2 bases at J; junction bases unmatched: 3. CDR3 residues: CASSLGGLAGAQETQYF. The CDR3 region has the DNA TGTGCCAGCAGCTTAGGGGGACTAGCGGGGGCACAAGAGACCCAGTACTTC.

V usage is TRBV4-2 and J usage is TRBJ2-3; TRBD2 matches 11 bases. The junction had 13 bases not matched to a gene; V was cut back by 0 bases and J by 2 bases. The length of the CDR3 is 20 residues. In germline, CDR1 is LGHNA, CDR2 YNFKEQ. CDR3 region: CASSQDIRLTSGTPTDTQYF. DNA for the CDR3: TGTGCCAGCAGCCAAGATATTCGCTTGACTAGCGGGACCCCCACAGATACGCAGTATTTT.

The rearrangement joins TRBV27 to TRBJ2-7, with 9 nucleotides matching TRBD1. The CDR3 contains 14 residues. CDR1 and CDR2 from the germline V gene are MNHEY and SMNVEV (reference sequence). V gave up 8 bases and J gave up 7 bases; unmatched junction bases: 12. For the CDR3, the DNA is TGTGCCAGCTGGGACAGGGAAGGTGTTAGGGAGCAGTACTTC. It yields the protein CASWDREGVREQYF.

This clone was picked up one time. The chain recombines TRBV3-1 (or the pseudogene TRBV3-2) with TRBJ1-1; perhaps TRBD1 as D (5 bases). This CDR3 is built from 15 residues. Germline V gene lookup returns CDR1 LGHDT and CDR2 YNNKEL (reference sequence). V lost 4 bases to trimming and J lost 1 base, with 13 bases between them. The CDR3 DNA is TGTGCCAGCAGCCCAACCCTTACAGGGAACACTGAAGCTTTCTTT. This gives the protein CASSPTLTGNTEAFF.

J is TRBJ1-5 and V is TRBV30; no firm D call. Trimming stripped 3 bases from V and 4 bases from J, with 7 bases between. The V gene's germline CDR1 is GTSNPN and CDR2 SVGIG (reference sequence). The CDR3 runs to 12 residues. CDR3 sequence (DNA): TGTGCCTGGAGCCCCATTAATCAGCCCCAGCATTTT. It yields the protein CAWSPINQPQHF.

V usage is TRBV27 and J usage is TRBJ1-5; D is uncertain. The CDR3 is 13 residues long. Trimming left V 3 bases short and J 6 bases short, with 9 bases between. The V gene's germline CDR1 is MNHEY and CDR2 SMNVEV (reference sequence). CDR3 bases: TGTGCCAGCAGTTTCGACCAGGTTCAGCCCCAGCATTTT. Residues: CASSFDQVQPQHF.

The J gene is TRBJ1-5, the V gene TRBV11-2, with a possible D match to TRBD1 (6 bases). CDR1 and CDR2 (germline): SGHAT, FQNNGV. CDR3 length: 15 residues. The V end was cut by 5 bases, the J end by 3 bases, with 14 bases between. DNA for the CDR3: TGTGCCAGCAGCCCCGACGGGGACATCAATCAGCCCCAGCATTTT. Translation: CASSPDGDINQPQHF.

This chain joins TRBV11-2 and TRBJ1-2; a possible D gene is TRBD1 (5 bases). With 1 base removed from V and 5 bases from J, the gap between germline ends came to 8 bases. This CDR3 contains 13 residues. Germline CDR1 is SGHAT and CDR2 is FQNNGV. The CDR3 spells CASSLVTAYGYTF. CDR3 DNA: TGTGCCAGCAGCTTAGTGACAGCTTATGGCTACACCTTC.

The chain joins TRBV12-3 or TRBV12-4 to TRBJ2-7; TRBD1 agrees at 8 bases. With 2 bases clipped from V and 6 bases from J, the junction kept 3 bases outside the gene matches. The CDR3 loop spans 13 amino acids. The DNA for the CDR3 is TGTGCCAGCAGTTTACAGGGGGCGCTCGAGCAGTACTTC. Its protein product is CASSLQGALEQYF.

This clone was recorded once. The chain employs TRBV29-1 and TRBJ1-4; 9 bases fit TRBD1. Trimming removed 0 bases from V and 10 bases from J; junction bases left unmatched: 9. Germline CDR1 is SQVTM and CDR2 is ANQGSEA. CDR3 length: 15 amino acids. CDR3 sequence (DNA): TGCAGCGTTGAAGATCTAGAGGGACAGGGACGAAAACTGTTTTTT. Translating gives CSVEDLEGQGRKLFF.

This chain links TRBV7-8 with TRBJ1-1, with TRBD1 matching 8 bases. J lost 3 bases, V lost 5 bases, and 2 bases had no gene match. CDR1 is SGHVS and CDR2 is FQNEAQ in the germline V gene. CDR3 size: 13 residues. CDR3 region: CASSADRDTEAFF. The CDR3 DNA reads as TGTGCCAGCAGCGCGGACAGGGACACTGAAGCTTTCTTT.

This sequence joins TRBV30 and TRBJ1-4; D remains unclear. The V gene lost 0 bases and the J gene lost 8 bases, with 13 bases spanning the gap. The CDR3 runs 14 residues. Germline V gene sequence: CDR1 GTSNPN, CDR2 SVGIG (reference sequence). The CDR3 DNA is TGTGCCTGGAGTGTTTCCGAGAGGGAGGAAAAACTGTTTTTT. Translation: CAWSVSEREEKLFF.

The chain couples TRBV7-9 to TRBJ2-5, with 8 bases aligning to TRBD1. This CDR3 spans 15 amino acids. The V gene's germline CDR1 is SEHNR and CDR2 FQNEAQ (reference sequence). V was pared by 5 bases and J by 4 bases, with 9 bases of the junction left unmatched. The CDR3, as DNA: TGTGCCAGCAGCCCCATTTTAGGACAGGGAGAGACCCAGTACTTC. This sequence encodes CASSPILGQGETQYF.

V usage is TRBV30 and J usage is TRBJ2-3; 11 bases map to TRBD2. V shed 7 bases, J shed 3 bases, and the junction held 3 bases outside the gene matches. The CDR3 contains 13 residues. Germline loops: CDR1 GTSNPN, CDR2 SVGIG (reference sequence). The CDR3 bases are TGTGCCTCGACTAGCGGGAAGACAGATACGCAGTATTTT. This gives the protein CASTSGKTDTQYF.

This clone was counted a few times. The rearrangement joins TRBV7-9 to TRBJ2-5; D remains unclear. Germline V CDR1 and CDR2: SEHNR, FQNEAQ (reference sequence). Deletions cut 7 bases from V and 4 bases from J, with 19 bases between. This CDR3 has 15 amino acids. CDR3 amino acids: CASTQGYGEAETQYF. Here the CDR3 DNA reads TGTGCCAGCACCCAAGGGTACGGTGAGGCAGAGACCCAGTACTTC.

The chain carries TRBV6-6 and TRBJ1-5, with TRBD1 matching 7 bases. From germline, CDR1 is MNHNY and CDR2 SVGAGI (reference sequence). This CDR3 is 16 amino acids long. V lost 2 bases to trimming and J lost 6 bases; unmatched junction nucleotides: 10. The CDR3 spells CASSYPSQGESQPQHF. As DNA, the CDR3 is TGTGCCAGCAGTTACCCCTCGCAGGGGGAGAGTCAGCCCCAGCATTTT.

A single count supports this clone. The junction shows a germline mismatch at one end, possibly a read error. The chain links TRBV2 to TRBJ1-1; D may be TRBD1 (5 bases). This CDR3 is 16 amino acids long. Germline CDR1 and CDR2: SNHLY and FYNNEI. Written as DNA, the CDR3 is TGTGCCAGCAGGGAAGGATCAGGGTTTGCGAACACTGAAGCTTTCTTT. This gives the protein CASREGSGFANTEAFF.

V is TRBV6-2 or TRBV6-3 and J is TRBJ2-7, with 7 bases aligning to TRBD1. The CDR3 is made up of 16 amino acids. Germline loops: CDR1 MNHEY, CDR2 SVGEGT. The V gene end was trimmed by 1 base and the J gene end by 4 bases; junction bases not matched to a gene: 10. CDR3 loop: CASSYYNDRDRYEQYF. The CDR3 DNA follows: TGTGCCAGCAGTTACTATAACGACAGGGATCGGTACGAGCAGTACTTC.

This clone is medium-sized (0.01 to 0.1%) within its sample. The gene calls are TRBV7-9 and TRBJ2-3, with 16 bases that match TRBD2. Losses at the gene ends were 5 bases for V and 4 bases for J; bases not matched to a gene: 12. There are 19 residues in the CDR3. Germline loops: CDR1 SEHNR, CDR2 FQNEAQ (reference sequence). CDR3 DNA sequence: TGTGCCAGCAGCGAGGGACTAGCGGGGGGGCGCGGCGTCGCAGATACGCAGTATTTT. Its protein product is CASSEGLAGGRGVADTQYF.